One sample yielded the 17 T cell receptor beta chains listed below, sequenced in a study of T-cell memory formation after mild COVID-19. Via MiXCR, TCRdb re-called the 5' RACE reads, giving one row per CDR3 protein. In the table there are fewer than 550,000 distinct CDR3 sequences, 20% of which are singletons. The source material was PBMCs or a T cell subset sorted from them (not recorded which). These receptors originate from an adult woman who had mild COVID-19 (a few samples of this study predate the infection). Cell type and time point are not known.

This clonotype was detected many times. The CDR3, as DNA: TGTGCCAGCAGTCCACTAGCGGGGGCCCGCACAGATACGCAGTATTTT. Protein sequence: CASSPLAGARTDTQYF. This chain connects TRBV7-3 to TRBJ2-3; 11 bases are shared with TRBD2. V shed 6 bases and J 1 base; nucleotides not matched to a gene: 6. CDR3 length equals 16 residues. Per germline, CDR1 SGHTA and CDR2 FQGTGA.

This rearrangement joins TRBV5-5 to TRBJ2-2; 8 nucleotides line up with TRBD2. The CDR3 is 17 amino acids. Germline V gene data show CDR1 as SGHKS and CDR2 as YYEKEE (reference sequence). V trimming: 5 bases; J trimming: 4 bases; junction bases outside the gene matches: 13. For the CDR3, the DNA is TGTGCCAGCAGTAGAGGGCCGGGACTAGACCCCACCGGGGAGCTGTTTTTT. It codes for CASSRGPGLDPTGELFF. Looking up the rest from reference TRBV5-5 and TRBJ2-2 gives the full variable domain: DAGVTQSPTHLIKTRGQQVTLRCSPISGHKSVSWYQQVLGQGPQFIFQYYEKEERGRGNFPDRFSARQFPNYSSELNVNALLLGDSALYLCASSRGPGLDPTGELFFGEGSRLTVL.

CDR3 protein: CASRPNYPGANVLTF. The CDR3 DNA reads TGTGCCAGCCGACCAAATTACCCTGGGGCCAACGTCCTGACTTTC. The V and J genes are TRBV27 and TRBJ2-6; no clear D. This CDR3 is 15 amino acids long. V lost 8 bases and J 2 bases, leaving 13 bases between the germline ends. Per germline, CDR1 MNHEY and CDR2 SMNVEV (reference sequence).

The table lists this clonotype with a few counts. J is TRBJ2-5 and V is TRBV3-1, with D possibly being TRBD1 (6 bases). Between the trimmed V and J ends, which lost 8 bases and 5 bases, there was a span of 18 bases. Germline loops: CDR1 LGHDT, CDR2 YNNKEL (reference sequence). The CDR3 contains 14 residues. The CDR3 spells CASARTAGGETQYF. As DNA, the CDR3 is TGTGCCAGCGCTCGGACAGCCGGCGGGGAGACCCAGTACTTC.

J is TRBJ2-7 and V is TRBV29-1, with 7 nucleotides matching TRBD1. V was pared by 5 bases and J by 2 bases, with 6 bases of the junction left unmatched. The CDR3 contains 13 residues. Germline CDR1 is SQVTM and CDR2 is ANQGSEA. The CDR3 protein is CSVRTGRTYEQYF. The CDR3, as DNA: TGCAGCGTTAGGACAGGACGCACCTACGAGCAGTACTTC.

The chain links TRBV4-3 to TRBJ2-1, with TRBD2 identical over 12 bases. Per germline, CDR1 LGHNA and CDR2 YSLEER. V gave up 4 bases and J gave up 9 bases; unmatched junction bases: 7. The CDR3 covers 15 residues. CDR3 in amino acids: CASSPLAGGGGEQFF. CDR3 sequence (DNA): TGCGCCAGCAGCCCCCTAGCGGGAGGGGGGGGTGAGCAGTTCTTC.

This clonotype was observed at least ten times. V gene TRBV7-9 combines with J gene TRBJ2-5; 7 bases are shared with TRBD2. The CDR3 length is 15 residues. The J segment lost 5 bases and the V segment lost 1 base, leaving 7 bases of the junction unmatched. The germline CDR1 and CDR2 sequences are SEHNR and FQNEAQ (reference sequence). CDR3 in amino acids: CASSLVHGGMETQYF. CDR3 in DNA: TGTGCCAGCAGCTTAGTCCACGGGGGGATGGAGACCCAGTACTTC.

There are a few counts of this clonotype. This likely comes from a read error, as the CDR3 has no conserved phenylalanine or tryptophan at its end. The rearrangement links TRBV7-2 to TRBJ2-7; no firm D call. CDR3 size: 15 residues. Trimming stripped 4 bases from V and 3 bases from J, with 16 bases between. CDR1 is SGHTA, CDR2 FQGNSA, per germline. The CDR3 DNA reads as TGTGCCAGCAGCTCCCCCCTCCCCCTCGGCTACGAGCAGTACTTA. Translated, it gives CASSSPLPLGYEQYL.

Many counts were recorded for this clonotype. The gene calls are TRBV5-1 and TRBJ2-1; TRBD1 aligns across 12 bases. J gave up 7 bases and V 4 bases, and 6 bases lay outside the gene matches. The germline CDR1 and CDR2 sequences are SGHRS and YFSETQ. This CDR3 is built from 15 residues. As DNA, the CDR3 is TGCGCCAGCAGCCCTGGGGACAGGGGGCGAAATGAGCAGTTCTTC. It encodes CASSPGDRGRNEQFF.

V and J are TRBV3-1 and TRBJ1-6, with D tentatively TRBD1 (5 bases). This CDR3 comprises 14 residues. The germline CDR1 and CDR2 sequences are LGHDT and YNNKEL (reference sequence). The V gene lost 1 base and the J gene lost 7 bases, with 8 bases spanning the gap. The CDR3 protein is CASSQGGGNSPLHF. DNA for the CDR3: TGTGCCAGCAGCCAAGGCGGGGGAAATTCACCCCTCCACTTT.

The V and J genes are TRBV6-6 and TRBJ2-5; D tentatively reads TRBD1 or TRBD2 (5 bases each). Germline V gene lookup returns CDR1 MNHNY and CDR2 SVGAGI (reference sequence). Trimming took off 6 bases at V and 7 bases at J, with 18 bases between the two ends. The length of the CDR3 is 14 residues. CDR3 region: CASSAPGRKGTQYF. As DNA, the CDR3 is TGTGCCAGCAGCGCACCGGGGCGAAAGGGGACCCAGTACTTC.

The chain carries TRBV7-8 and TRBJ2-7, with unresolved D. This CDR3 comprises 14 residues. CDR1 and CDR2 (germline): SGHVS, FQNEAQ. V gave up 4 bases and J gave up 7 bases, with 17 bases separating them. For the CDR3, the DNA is TGTGCCAGCAGCTCCTGGGATCTCTCGGGTGAGCAGTACTTC. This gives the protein CASSSWDLSGEQYF.

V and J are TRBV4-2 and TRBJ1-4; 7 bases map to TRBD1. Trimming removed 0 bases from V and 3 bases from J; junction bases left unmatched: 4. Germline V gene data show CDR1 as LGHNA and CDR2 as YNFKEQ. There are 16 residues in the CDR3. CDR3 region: CASSQEEGAANEKLFF. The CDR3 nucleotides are TGTGCCAGCAGCCAAGAAGAGGGGGCGGCTAATGAAAAACTGTTTTTT.

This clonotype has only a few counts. The CDR3 sequence: CASSLVRFGQRGGLEQFF. CDR3 bases: TGTGCCAGCAGCTTGGTTCGTTTCGGCCAGCGGGGGGGCCTTGAGCAGTTCTTC. The chain recombines TRBV5-6 with TRBJ2-1; 10 positions agree with TRBD2. The J segment lost 9 bases and the V segment lost 0 bases, leaving 15 bases of the junction unmatched. The CDR3 runs 18 residues. Germline V gene sequence: CDR1 SGHDT, CDR2 YYEEEE.

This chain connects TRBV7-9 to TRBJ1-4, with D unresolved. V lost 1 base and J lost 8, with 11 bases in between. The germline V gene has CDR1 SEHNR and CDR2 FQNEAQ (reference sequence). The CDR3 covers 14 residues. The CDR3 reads CASSLGQASEKLFF. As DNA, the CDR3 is TGTGCCAGCAGCTTAGGGCAGGCAAGCGAAAAACTGTTTTTT.

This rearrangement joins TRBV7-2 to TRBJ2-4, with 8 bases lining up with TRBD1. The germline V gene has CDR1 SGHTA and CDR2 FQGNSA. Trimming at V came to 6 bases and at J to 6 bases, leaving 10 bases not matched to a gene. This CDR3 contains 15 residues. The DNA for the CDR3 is TGTGCCAGCAGTCAATACAGGGGGGTTTCAAACATTCAGTACTTC. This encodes CASSQYRGVSNIQYF.

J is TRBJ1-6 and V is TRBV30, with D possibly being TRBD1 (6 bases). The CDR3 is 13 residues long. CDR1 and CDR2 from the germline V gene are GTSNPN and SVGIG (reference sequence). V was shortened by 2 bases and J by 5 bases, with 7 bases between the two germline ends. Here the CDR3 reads CAWSSGDNSPLHF. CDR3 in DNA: TGTGCCTGGAGTTCAGGGGATAATTCACCCCTCCACTTT.